The next 11 T cell receptor beta chains were all read from a single sample in a study of blood T cell repertoires in COVID-19. Clones were read by immunoSEQ multiplex PCR, and TCRdb kept only the in-frame ones, dropping some. The repertoire consists of some 110,000 clones, with about two thirds occurring once and the leading ten covering roughly 0.9%. The sample comprised peripheral blood. The receptors were sampled from a human donor with acute or convalescent COVID-19. The donor label of this sample is uncertain.

J is TRBJ1-6 and V is TRBV3-1 (or the pseudogene TRBV3-2); TRBD1 might be the D (6 bases). Germline V gives CDR1 LGHDT, CDR2 YNNKEL (reference sequence). V lost 6 bases, J lost 9 bases, and 15 bases lay in between. The CDR3 extends over 14 amino acids. As DNA, the CDR3 is TGTGCCAGCAGACTCGGACAGTTTTCTTCACCCCTCCACTTT. Its translation: CASRLGQFSSPLHF.

The CDR3 sequence is CASSDGTLSGNQPQHF. Written as DNA, the CDR3 is TGTGCCAGCAGTGACGGGACACTATCTGGCAATCAGCCCCAGCATTTT. The gene calls are TRBV2 and TRBJ1-5; D is possibly TRBD1 (6 bases). The CDR3 has 16 residues. Germline V gene sequence: CDR1 SNHLY, CDR2 FYNNEI. The V end was cut by 3 bases, the J end by 2 bases, with 14 bases between.

V and J are TRBV5-8 and TRBJ2-5; TRBD1 might be the D (6 bases). Germline V gene lookup returns CDR1 SGHTS and CDR2 YDEGEE. The CDR3 has 16 residues. Deletions cut 2 bases from V and 0 bases from J, with 14 bases between. Here the CDR3 DNA reads TGTGCCAGCAGCTTCGATCCCGACAGGAACCAAGAGACCCAGTACTTC. The encoded protein is CASSFDPDRNQETQYF.

This clone was seen more than once but under ten times. The chain employs TRBV19 and TRBJ2-5; maybe TRBD2 (6 bases). Between the trimmed V and J ends, which lost 8 bases and 0 bases, there was a span of 19 bases. The CDR3 covers 16 residues. The V gene's germline CDR1 is LNHDA and CDR2 SQIVND (reference sequence). For the CDR3, the DNA is TGTGCCAGTTCCCCCTTCATCGTAGCGGACCAAGAGACCCAGTACTTC. The encoded protein is CASSPFIVADQETQYF.

The genes are TRBV2 and TRBJ1-5, with 7 bases lining up with TRBD1. Germline V lookup: CDR1 SNHLY, CDR2 FYNNEI. The CDR3 is made up of 15 amino acids. V was pared by 2 bases and J by 0 bases, with 1 base of the junction left unmatched. The CDR3 loop reads CASSERGHSNQPQHF. Here the CDR3 DNA reads TGTGCCAGCAGTGAAAGGGGGCATAGCAATCAGCCCCAGCATTTT.

The rearrangement links TRBV29-1 to TRBJ1-2; 12 bases are shared with TRBD1. Per germline, CDR1 SQVTM and CDR2 ANQGSEA. The CDR3 runs 13 residues. Trimming cost V 6 bases and J 2 bases; bases outside gene matches: 1. In DNA form, the CDR3 reads TGCAGCGTGGGACAGGGGGCGAACTATGGCTACACCTTC. This sequence encodes CSVGQGANYGYTF.

This chain uses TRBV30 with TRBJ1-1; D remains ambiguous. Per the germline V gene, CDR1 is GTSNPN and CDR2 is SVGIG (reference sequence). The CDR3 spans 13 residues. Trimming took 1 base from V and 3 from J, leaving 9 bases between them. CDR3 coding DNA: TGTGCCTGGAGTGAAGCAGGCCACACTGAAGCTTTCTTT. Protein product: CAWSEAGHTEAFF.

The J gene is TRBJ2-1, the V gene TRBV6-6, with a possible D match to TRBD2 (5 bases). Trimming left V 2 bases short and J 6 bases short, with 8 bases between. This CDR3 comprises 13 residues. Germline CDR1 MNHNY, CDR2 SVGAGI (reference sequence). CDR3 amino acids: CASSYEGFNEQFF. CDR3 sequence (DNA): TGTGCCAGCAGTTACGAGGGATTCAATGAGCAGTTCTTC.

The chain carries TRBV25-1 and TRBJ1-5; the match to TRBD1 covers 10 bases. With 5 bases clipped from V and 7 bases from J, the junction kept 14 bases outside the gene matches. Germline CDR1 and CDR2: MGHDK and SYGVNS. The CDR3 is 17 amino acids. DNA of the CDR3: TGTGCCAGCAGTCAACCCGGGACAGGGGACCATCGACAGCCCCAGCATTTT. It translates to CASSQPGTGDHRQPQHF.

This chain joins TRBV19 and TRBJ1-5; 10 bases are shared with TRBD1. The CDR3 is 15 residues long. V shed 5 bases, J shed 9 bases, and the junction held 10 bases outside the gene matches. Germline V CDR1 and CDR2: LNHDA, SQIVND (reference sequence). The CDR3 sequence is CASSGRTGGLRPQHF. The CDR3, as DNA: TGTGCCAGTAGTGGGAGGACAGGGGGTTTGCGGCCCCAGCATTTT.

This sequence joins TRBV2 and TRBJ1-6; D is unclear. The CDR3 consists of 14 residues. CDR1 and CDR2 from the germline V gene are SNHLY and FYNNEI. V was clipped by 5 bases and J by 6 bases, with 11 bases between them. CDR3 residues: CASSSQLPNSPLHF. In nucleotides, the CDR3 is TGTGCCAGCAGTTCACAGCTTCCTAATTCACCCCTCCACTTT.